The entry below describes one TCR beta chain. This clone was seen once. It lacks a known antigen. Per-nucleotide qualities are absent, and no much larger clonotype sits a single base away. These data originate in a study of blood T cell repertoires in COVID-19 (dated by TCRdb to about 2020). Context from the whole study: The collaborator samples originated in the United States, Italy and Spain and spanned the acute and convalescent phases of COVID-19. The dataset comprised deeply sampled blood TCRbeta repertoires from subjects exposed to, actively infected with, or recovered from COVID-19. The repertoires were made available in a free public database intended to serve as a resource for research on the immune response to SARS-CoV-2. Nearly every sample came with metadata listing a de-identified subject ID, COVID-19 status, age in years and sex. Samples were obtained from the ongoing ImmuneRACE study (first 160 participants) and from 1,254 subjects provided by 6 global collaborators. HLA class I and class II types, where available, came from metadata supplied by the sample provider rather than from assay-based typing. The prospective study material was composed of cDNA or gDNA derived from T cells, B-cell-depleted T cells, or PBMCs.

Each collaborating institution followed its own protocols to collect whole blood in K2EDTA tubes. For TCRbeta analysis, collaborator samples were shipped as frozen whole blood, as isolated PBMCs, or as DNA extracted from either sample type. On the study overall, not on this receptor specifically: Clinical and demographic metadata were provided uncurated, with the amount varying by source and participant.

TCRbeta CDR3 regions were amplified from genomic DNA by means of the immunoSEQ Assay, a bias-controlled multiplex PCR. In the original analysis: Within the assay, amplification of reference gene primers was used to estimate how many nucleated cells each sample contained. Sequence reads were collapsed and filtered to measure the absolute abundance of every unique TCRbeta CDR3 rearrangement. Productive Simpson clonality was computed per sample as the square root of Simpson's diversity index over productive rearrangements. TCRdb took this table from immuneACCESS and kept in-frame rearrangements with V and J called. Such tables lack part of the clones; where checked against another copy, unresolved V genes explain under half of the gap, and the rest is unexplained. Clone size and the V and J calls come from that table; the DNA yielded D and trimming. Here the sample has around 40,000 clones; 91% occur a single time. Around 6% of the sample is taken by the ten largest.

The germline V and J ends show losses of 3 bases and 0 bases respectively, and no gene match explains 19 bases of the junction. The cysteine opens and the phenylalanine closes a CDR3 of 21 amino acids. The read is trimmed to its CDR3 DNA, 63 bases read in frame from base 1. Via the germline V gene, CDR1 is SGHRS and CDR2 YFSETQ. The TCR comes from a woman at least 80 years old with acute or convalescent COVID-19. Input material: peripheral blood. Recombination connected TRBV5-1 to TRBJ2-1; TRBD2 matches 9 bases in the middle. CDR3 protein: CASSSYSGGGAQVSSYNEQFF. The nucleotides read TGCGCCAGCAGCTCGTATTCCGGCGGGGGGGCCCAAGTGAGCTCCTACAATGAGCAGTTCTTC.